The clone carrying this T cell receptor (beta chain) was detected only a few times. Its antigen is as yet unknown. This sample is part of a study of T cell repertoires in cytomegalovirus infection. After removal of 6 bases from V and 0 bases from J, the junction contained 4 bases not matched to a gene. From germline, CDR1 is MNHEY and CDR2 SVGEGT. The CDR3 runs to 14 residues. Via MiXCR, TCRdb re-called the reads, giving one row per CDR3 protein. Among 900,000 to 950,000 distinct CDR3 sequences listed, around 30% were seen once. V gene TRBV6-2 or TRBV6-3 combines with J gene TRBJ1-1; 7 bases fit TRBD1. The clonotype originates from a human donor in good health (CMV status not recorded). Some clones in this sample may be carry-over from other donors' samples. Material: cultured CD8+ T cells from PBMCs, obtained from culture after CMV antigen stimulation. CDR3 DNA: TGTGCCAGCAGAACAGGGGAATTGAACACTGAAGCTTTCTTT. Amino acids: CASRTGELNTEAFF.